This T cell receptor beta chain derives from a study of CD4 T cells in relation to SARS-CoV-2 and coronaviruses. Before the COVID-19 pandemic, during about 2010-2018, CD4+ T cells were taken from unexposed donors. The cells were cultured for over eight days before CD4+ T cells were isolated. This clone was seen a single time. The antigen is undetermined. Clones were sequenced by immunoSEQ multiplex PCR, and TCRdb holds only the in-frame ones, with some missing. Altogether under 15,000 clones are present, roughly 71% being singletons, with the ten largest covering approximately 8%. The sample consisted of CD4+ T cells from PBMCs, cultured in vitro. The clonotype was recovered from a human donor in good health.

This CDR3 reads CASSPTQVQETQYF. The CDR3 DNA is TGTGCCAGCTCACCTACACAGGTCCAAGAGACCCAGTACTTC. The chain uses TRBV18 and TRBJ2-5; TRBD1 might be the D (5 bases). This CDR3 contains 14 residues. Germline V gene sequence: CDR1 KGHSH, CDR2 LQKENI. V was pared by 3 bases and J by 1 base, with 9 bases between.